The sequence of this T cell receptor beta chain was determined in a study of blood T cell repertoires in COVID-19. Study context: Researchers got acute and convalescent COVID-19 samples from the United States, Italy and Spain. PBMCs, B-cell-depleted T cells, or T cells provided the cDNA or gDNA that made up the material.

In the authors' methods: By means of reference gene primer amplification, nucleated cell counts were estimated. Data came from immunoSEQ multiplex PCR; TCRdb stores just in-frame clones and leaves some out. The V and J calls and clone size are taken from that table; D and trimming were inferred from the DNA. The data hold some 50,000 clones, with around 88% observed a single time. Germline CDR1 is MNHEY and CDR2 is SMNVEV (reference sequence). CDR3 length: 17 residues. Deletions cut 5 bases from V and 4 bases from J, with 23 bases between. The receptor was isolated from a woman aged 80 or over with acute or convalescent COVID-19. The genes are TRBV27 and TRBJ1-2; D may be TRBD1 (6 bases). Material for sequencing was peripheral blood. CDR3 nucleotide sequence: TGTGCCAGCAGTACCCTCCCCGACAGGTTCCGTGGCTATGGCTACACCTTC. Translating it yields CASSTLPDRFRGYGYTF.